These 8 T cell receptor beta chains came from one sample sequenced in a study of blood T cell repertoires in COVID-19. TCRdb's table, derived via immunoSEQ multiplex PCR, lists solely in-frame clones and lacks some. The sample has more than 85,000 clones; over 60% are singletons. The material sequenced was peripheral blood. The receptor source for this set is an elderly woman with active or convalescent COVID-19.

The CDR3 sequence: CASSPSYTSQGARYGYTF. CDR3 DNA: TGTGCCAGCTCACCATCTTATACTTCACAGGGGGCTCGGTATGGCTACACCTTC. The V and J genes are TRBV18 and TRBJ1-2; TRBD1 agrees at 9 bases. The CDR3 has 18 amino acids. Germline lookup yields CDR1 KGHSH and CDR2 LQKENI. V lost 2 bases and J lost 5; bases outside the gene matches: 15.

Points on this clone: One end of the junction does not line up with germline, which may come from a read error. The rearrangement joins TRBV14 to TRBJ1-2, with D perhaps TRBD1 (5 bases). From germline, CDR1 is SGHDN and CDR2 FVKESK. The CDR3 extends over 11 amino acids. This CDR3 reads CASSHSRQLHF. As DNA, the CDR3 is TGTGCCAGCAGCCACTCCAGACAGCTACATTTC.

The rearrangement links TRBV28 to TRBJ2-5, with 7 positions matching TRBD1. Per the germline V gene, CDR1 is MDHEN and CDR2 is SYDVKM. The CDR3 is 14 amino acids. The V segment lost 3 bases and the J segment 3 bases; nucleotides outside the gene matches: 4. CDR3 coding DNA: TGTGCCAGCAGTTTCTCCGGGACAGAAGAGACCCAGTACTTC. It codes for CASSFSGTEETQYF.

This chain links TRBV29-1 with TRBJ2-5; D is possibly TRBD2 (6 bases). The V end was cut by 3 bases, the J end by 2 bases, with 13 bases between. This CDR3 region has 14 residues. Germline lookup yields CDR1 SQVTM and CDR2 ANQGSEA. The CDR3 reads CSVDRSSGQETQYF. CDR3 nucleotide sequence: TGCAGCGTTGACAGAAGTAGCGGACAAGAGACCCAGTACTTC.

The rearrangement links TRBV19 to TRBJ2-7; 9 nucleotides match TRBD2. Germline-derived CDR1 and CDR2 are LNHDA and SQIVND (reference sequence). V gave up 5 bases and J gave up 2 bases; unmatched junction bases: 4. The CDR3 spans 14 residues. The CDR3 nucleotides read TGTGCCAGTAGTTGGCTAGCGGGAACCTACGAGCAGTACTTC. It is translated as CASSWLAGTYEQYF.

The chain links TRBV19 to TRBJ1-4; 8 bases align to TRBD1. The CDR3 contains 17 residues. Germline V gene sequence: CDR1 LNHDA, CDR2 SQIVND (reference sequence). After removal of 5 bases from V and 2 bases from J, the junction contained 10 bases not matched to a gene. The CDR3 coding sequence is TGTGCCAGTAGTCCTCGACAGGGGTTTTCGACTAATGAAAAACTGTTTTTT. Protein: CASSPRQGFSTNEKLFF. Full variable domain (rest looked up from reference TRBV19 and TRBJ1-4): DGGITQSPKYLFRKEGQNVTLSCEQNLNHDAMYWYRQDPGQGLRLIYYSQIVNDFQKGDIAEGYSVSREKKESFPLTVTSAQKNPTAFYLCASSPRQGFSTNEKLFFGSGTQLSVL.

J is TRBJ1-1 and V is TRBV7-9; the match to TRBD1 covers 11 bases. Germline V gene lookup returns CDR1 SEHNR and CDR2 FQNEAQ (reference sequence). Trimming removed 6 bases from V and 6 bases from J; junction bases left unmatched: 0. The CDR3 is made up of 12 amino acids. CDR3 DNA: TGTGCCAGCAGGGGACAGGGGGCTGAAGCTTTCTTT. Residues: CASRGQGAEAFF. The whole variable domain, remainder taken from reference TRBV7-9 and TRBJ1-1, is DTGVSQNPRHKITKRGQNVTFRCDPISEHNRLYWYRQTLGQGPEFLTYFQNEAQLEKSRLLSDRFSAERPKGSFSTLEIQRTEQGDSAMYLCASRGQGAEAFFGQGTRLTVV.

As to this clone: The junction does not match germline at one end; this may be a read error. Other DNA sequences of this sample code for an identical CDR3. The chain has TRBV4-3 and TRBJ1-2; weak D call: TRBD1 (5 bases). The CDR3 extends over 15 amino acids. The V gene's germline CDR1 is LGHNA and CDR2 YSLEER. Written as DNA, the CDR3 is TGCGCCAGCAGCCAAGGCAGGGTCGATAACTATGGCTACACTTTC. Translation: CASSQGRVDNYGYTF.